This record covers a single T cell receptor beta chain. These data are taken from a study of shared T cell receptors in the human thymus. Using immunoSEQ multiplex PCR, the repertoire was profiled, and TCRdb retains in-frame clones only, with some absent. The data show about 660,000 clones, around 89% seen once. The CDR3 loop spans 14 amino acids. The V gene lost 6 bases and the J gene lost 10 bases, with 21 bases spanning the gap. Germline CDR1 reads MDHEN; CDR2 reads SYDVKM. The sample also formed part of further work on human thymus T cells.

The chain couples TRBV28 to TRBJ1-1; a weak D match, TRBD1 (5 bases). The sequence was collected from a boy under three years old with a congenital heart defect. The sample was thymocytes. CDR3 in DNA: TGTGCCAGCAGCTTACCACCCGACGGCGGGGGAGCTTTCTTT. Translating it yields CASSLPPDGGGAFF.